Each of the 11 T cell receptor beta chains below was sequenced from the same sample in a study of blood T cell repertoires in COVID-19. TCRdb keeps only in-frame clones here, not all; method: immunoSEQ multiplex PCR. The sample carries fewer than 300,000 clones, 80% to 95% recorded once. The sequenced sample was PBMCs or T cells enriched from blood (not recorded which). The receptors stem from a woman younger than 45 who had recovered from COVID-19.

This clone was detected only once. The CDR3 protein is CACGQGLDQPQHF. The DNA for the CDR3 is TGTGCCTGTGGACAGGGTCTGGATCAGCCCCAGCATTTT. V is TRBV30 and J is TRBJ1-5; TRBD1 aligns across 8 bases. Germline V CDR1 and CDR2: GTSNPN, SVGIG (reference sequence). The CDR3 runs to 13 residues. Trimming removed 6 bases from V and 5 bases from J; junction bases left unmatched: 6. The whole variable domain, remainder taken from reference TRBV30 and TRBJ1-5, is SQTIHQWPATLVQPVGSPLSLECTVEGTSNPNLYWYRQAAGRGLQLLFYSVGIGQISSEVPQNLSASRPQDRQFILSSKKLLLSDSGFYLCACGQGLDQPQHFGDGTRLSIL.

This rearrangement joins TRBV9 to TRBJ2-5; 9 nucleotides agree with TRBD2. V trimming: 4 bases; J trimming: 4 bases; junction bases outside the gene matches: 11. CDR3 size: 16 residues. The V gene's germline CDR1 is SGDLS and CDR2 YYNGEE. The CDR3: CASSPSAGGPGETQYF. The CDR3 DNA reads as TGTGCCAGCAGCCCCTCTGCGGGAGGGCCGGGAGAGACCCAGTACTTC. The full variable domain, completed using reference TRBV9 and TRBJ2-5, is DSGVTQTPKHLITATGQRVTLRCSPRSGDLSVYWYQQSLDQGLQFLIQYYNGEERAKGNILERFSAQQFPDLHSELNLSSLELGDSALYFCASSPSAGGPGETQYFGPGTRLLVL.

The chain employs TRBV4-1 and TRBJ2-7; the D gene is possibly TRBD2 (6 bases). Trimming took off 0 bases at V and 0 bases at J, with 9 bases between the two ends. Germline lookup yields CDR1 MGHRA and CDR2 YSYEKL. CDR3 length: 15 amino acids. As DNA, the CDR3 is TGCGCCAGCAGCCAAGATCCGGGGGTCTCCTACGAGCAGTACTTC. This sequence encodes CASSQDPGVSYEQYF.

This chain connects TRBV28 to TRBJ2-7; 8 positions agree with TRBD2. Trimming removed 7 bases from V and 1 base from J; junction bases left unmatched: 6. Germline V gene lookup returns CDR1 MDHEN and CDR2 SYDVKM. This CDR3 is built from 14 residues. The CDR3 DNA reads as TGTGCCAGCACCCCCGGGGGGGGATCCTACGAGCAGTACTTC. This translates into CASTPGGGSYEQYF.

The chain uses TRBV4-1 and TRBJ1-1; D is ambiguous. CDR1 and CDR2 from the germline V gene are MGHRA and YSYEKL. There are 15 residues in the CDR3. Trimming removed 1 base from V and 1 base from J, with 10 bases in between. CDR3 loop: CASSQVGLGNTEAFF. CDR3 nucleotides: TGCGCCAGCAGCCAAGTTGGACTGGGGAACACTGAAGCTTTCTTT.

This clone showed up just once. The chain employs TRBV6-5 and TRBJ1-5; D gene uncertain. V was pared by 3 bases and J by 6 bases, with 15 bases between. Germline-derived CDR1 and CDR2 are MNHEY and SVGAGI. The CDR3 is 15 residues long. CDR3 nucleotide sequence: TGTGCCAGCAGTTATTCGGCAGGCTCAAGTCAGCCCCAGCATTTT. It yields the protein CASSYSAGSSQPQHF.

This clone was counted a single time. This sequence joins TRBV27 and TRBJ1-2, with D possibly TRBD1 on 5 matching bases. Germline CDR1 reads MNHEY; CDR2 reads SMNVEV (reference sequence). V gave up 2 bases and J gave up 6 bases, with 10 bases separating them. The CDR3 is made up of 13 amino acids. The CDR3: CASSLIGGNGYTF. The CDR3 nucleotides are TGTGCCAGCAGTTTAATTGGGGGGAATGGCTACACCTTC.

This chain joins TRBV7-2 and TRBJ2-5, with D possibly matching TRBD2 (5 bases). Germline loops: CDR1 SGHTA, CDR2 FQGNSA. There are 12 residues in the CDR3. With 5 bases removed from V and 4 bases from J, the gap between germline ends came to 8 bases. CDR3 nucleotide sequence: TGTGCCAGCAGCCAAGGAGGAGAGACCCAGTACTTC. Translating gives CASSQGGETQYF.

The chain recombines TRBV10-2 with TRBJ1-1; D remains unclear. Trimming took off 3 bases at V and 1 base at J, with 3 bases between the two ends. The CDR3 contains 12 residues. CDR1 is WSHSY, CDR2 SAAADI, per germline. The CDR3 loop is CASSDWNTEAFF. The CDR3 DNA is TGCGCCAGCAGTGACTGGAACACTGAAGCTTTCTTT.

V gene TRBV7-2 combines with J gene TRBJ2-2; TRBD2 aligns across 12 bases. There are 18 residues in the CDR3. J was trimmed by 1 base and V by 4 bases; bases with no gene match: 7. Germline V gives CDR1 SGHTA, CDR2 FQGNSA. CDR3 coding DNA: TGTGCCAGCAGCTCACGAGGACTAGCGGGAAAGAACACCGGGGAGCTGTTTTTT. This encodes CASSSRGLAGKNTGELFF.

The chain recombines TRBV28 with TRBJ1-6; TRBD1 matches 8 bases. The CDR3 has 17 residues. Germline CDR1 and CDR2: MDHEN and SYDVKM. Trimming removed 5 bases from V and 7 bases from J; junction bases left unmatched: 13. CDR3 region: CASSELQSRQGNSPLHF. The CDR3 nucleotides are TGTGCCAGCAGTGAGTTACAAAGTCGACAGGGGAATTCACCCCTCCACTTT.